These 12 T cell receptor beta chains originate from one sample sequenced in a study of response to subunit inactivated influenza vaccine. TCRdb re-derived calls from the RT-PCR reads in MiXCR, one entry per CDR3 protein. The sample has roughly 700,000 distinct CDR3 sequences, 15% to 19% seen once; the top ten hold approximately 10%. This material consisted of PBMCs from blood, taken 12 days after vaccination. These receptors were taken from a man aged 50-60 years who received an inactivated influenza vaccine.

This clonotype has more than one count but fewer than ten. V usage is TRBV7-2 and J usage is TRBJ2-2, with 7 bases matching TRBD1. With 4 bases clipped from V and 4 bases from J, the junction kept 9 bases outside the gene matches. This CDR3 spans 16 amino acids. The germline V gene encodes CDR1 SGHTA and CDR2 FQGNSA. The CDR3 reads CASSSMQGVGTGELFF. CDR3 coding DNA: TGTGCCAGCAGCTCAATGCAGGGGGTGGGCACCGGGGAGCTGTTTTTT.

This rearrangement joins TRBV10-3 to TRBJ2-2; 9 nucleotides align to TRBD2. Germline loops: CDR1 ENHRY, CDR2 SYGVKD. The length of the CDR3 is 16 residues. V shed 6 bases and J 0 bases; nucleotides not matched to a gene: 5. The CDR3 region has the DNA TGTGCCATCAGGGTATCTAGCGGGACGAACACCGGGGAGCTGTTTTTT. Translating gives CAIRVSSGTNTGELFF.

J is TRBJ1-3 and V is TRBV9; 9 bases map to TRBD1. Germline CDR1 reads SGDLS; CDR2 reads YYNGEE. J gave up 0 bases and V 4 bases, and 8 bases lay outside the gene matches. The CDR3 covers 17 residues. CDR3 in DNA: TGTGCCAGCAGCTTCTCCGGGACAGGGCTCTCTGGAAACACCATATATTTT. Its translation is CASSFSGTGLSGNTIYF.

This clonotype was counted only a few times. The V gene is TRBV29-1, the J gene TRBJ1-1; D is unclear. Germline V CDR1 and CDR2: SQVTM, ANQGSEA. This CDR3 spans 13 amino acids. Trimming removed 7 bases from V and 0 bases from J, with 12 bases in between. The chain's CDR3 is CSAERRMNTEAFF. The DNA for the CDR3 is TGCAGCGCCGAGAGGCGGATGAACACTGAAGCTTTCTTT.

The V gene is TRBV20-1, the J gene TRBJ2-3; 11 bases line up with TRBD2. CDR3 length: 20 amino acids. The germline V gene has CDR1 DFQATT and CDR2 SNEGSKA (reference sequence). With 5 bases clipped from V and 2 bases from J, the junction kept 21 bases outside the gene matches. CDR3 nucleotide sequence: TGCAGTGCTGGGATTCGACTAGCGGGGATCTTCTCCGTTTACACAGATACGCAGTATTTT. Translated, it gives CSAGIRLAGIFSVYTDTQYF.

The sample holds a few counts of this clonotype. The rearrangement uses TRBV7-2 and TRBJ2-7, with 13 bases fitting TRBD2. Germline V CDR1 and CDR2: SGHTA, FQGNSA. V lost 5 bases and J lost 3; bases outside the gene matches: 4. The CDR3 is 15 amino acids. Written as DNA, the CDR3 is TGTGCCAGCAGCCACACTAGCGGGGGGGTCTACGAGCAGTACTTC. Translated, it gives CASSHTSGGVYEQYF.

This clonotype turned up a few times. V gene TRBV4-1 combines with J gene TRBJ1-4, with D possibly matching TRBD1 (5 bases). This CDR3 region has 13 residues. Germline V lookup: CDR1 MGHRA, CDR2 YSYEKL. V shed 1 base and J shed 15 bases, with 15 bases lying between them. CDR3: CASSQVGRDEVFF. CDR3 in DNA: TGCGCCAGCAGCCAAGTCGGTAGGGACGAGGTGTTTTTT.

The chain joins TRBV18 to TRBJ2-1, with TRBD1 identical over 9 bases. The CDR3 loop spans 15 amino acids. V was clipped by 3 bases and J by 7 bases; unmatched bases: 7. CDR1 and CDR2 (germline): KGHSH, LQKENI. The CDR3 sequence: CASSPGTGTGNEQFF. In DNA, the CDR3 is TGTGCCAGCTCACCCGGGACAGGGACGGGTAATGAGCAGTTCTTC.

The sample holds many counts of this clonotype. This CDR3 reads CASRRRGGNGNTIYF. CDR3 DNA: TGCGCCAGCAGACGCCGGGGGGGGAACGGAAACACCATATATTTT. The rearrangement uses TRBV5-1 and TRBJ1-3; maybe TRBD1 (5 bases). CDR3 length: 15 residues. Looked up from germline, CDR1 is SGHRS and CDR2 is YFSETQ. V shed 5 bases and J shed 4 bases, with 16 bases lying between them. Together with reference TRBV5-1 and TRBJ1-3, the CDR3 gives the full variable domain: KAGVTQTPRYLIKTRGQQVTLSCSPISGHRSVSWYQQTPGQGLQFLFEYFSETQRNKGNFPGRFSGRQFSNSRSEMNVSTLELGDSALYLCASRRRGGNGNTIYFGEGSWLTVV.

This clonotype occurred a few times. V is TRBV15 and J is TRBJ2-1; D is perhaps TRBD2 (6 bases). With 4 bases removed from V and 0 bases from J, the gap between germline ends came to 10 bases. The germline V gene has CDR1 LNHNV and CDR2 YYDKDF (reference sequence). CDR3 length: 15 residues. The chain's CDR3 is CATSKERASYNEQFF. The CDR3 nucleotides are TGTGCCACCAGCAAGGAGCGGGCCTCCTACAATGAGCAGTTCTTC. The variable domain in full, completed from reference TRBV15 and TRBJ2-1, reads DAMVIQNPRYQVTQFGKPVTLSCSQTLNHNVMYWYQQKSSQAPKLLFHYYDKDFNNEADTPDNFQSRRPNTSFCFLDIRSPGLGDTAMYLCATSKERASYNEQFFGPGTRLTVL.

The CDR3 bases are TGCAGCGTTCGCCAGGGCCGCGATGAGCAGTTCTTC. Its translation: CSVRQGRDEQFF. V gene TRBV29-1 combines with J gene TRBJ2-1; possible D gene TRBD1, 5 bases. The V and J ends lost 5 bases and 8 bases respectively, with 13 bases between them. This CDR3 spans 12 amino acids. Germline V lookup: CDR1 SQVTM, CDR2 ANQGSEA.

This clonotype appeared a few times. The chain couples TRBV24-1 to TRBJ2-1, with unresolved D. V lost 4 bases to trimming and J lost 4 bases, with 13 bases between them. The CDR3 is 15 amino acids. CDR1 and CDR2 from the germline V gene are KGHDR and SFDVKD. The chain's CDR3 is CATSDRISGYNEQFF. The CDR3 DNA reads as TGTGCCACCAGTGACCGGATTTCGGGTTACAATGAGCAGTTCTTC.